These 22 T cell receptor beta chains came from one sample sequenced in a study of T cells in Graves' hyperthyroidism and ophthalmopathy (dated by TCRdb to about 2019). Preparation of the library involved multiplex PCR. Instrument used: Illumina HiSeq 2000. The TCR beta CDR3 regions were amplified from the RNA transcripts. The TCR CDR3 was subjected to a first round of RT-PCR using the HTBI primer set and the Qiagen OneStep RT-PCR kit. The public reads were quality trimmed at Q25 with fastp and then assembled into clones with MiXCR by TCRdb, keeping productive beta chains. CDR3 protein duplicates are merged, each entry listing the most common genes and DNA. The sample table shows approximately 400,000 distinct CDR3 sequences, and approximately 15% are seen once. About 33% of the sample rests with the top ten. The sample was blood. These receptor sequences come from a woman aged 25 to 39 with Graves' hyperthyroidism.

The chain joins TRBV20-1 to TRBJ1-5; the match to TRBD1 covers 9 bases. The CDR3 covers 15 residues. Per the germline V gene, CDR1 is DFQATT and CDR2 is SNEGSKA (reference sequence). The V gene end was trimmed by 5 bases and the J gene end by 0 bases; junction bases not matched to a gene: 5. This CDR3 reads CSAHRGPLSNQPQHF. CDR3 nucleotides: TGCAGTGCTCACAGGGGGCCCCTTAGCAATCAGCCCCAGCATTTT.

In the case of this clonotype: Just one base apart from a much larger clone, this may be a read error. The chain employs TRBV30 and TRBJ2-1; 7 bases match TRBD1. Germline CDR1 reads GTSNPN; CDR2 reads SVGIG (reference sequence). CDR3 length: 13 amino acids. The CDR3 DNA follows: TGTGTCTGGACAAGAAATATACAGGGGGAGCAGTTCTTC. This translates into CVWTRNIQGEQFF.

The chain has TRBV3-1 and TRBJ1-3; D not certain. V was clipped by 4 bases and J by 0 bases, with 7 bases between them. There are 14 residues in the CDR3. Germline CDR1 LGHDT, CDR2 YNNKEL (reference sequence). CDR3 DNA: TGTGCCAGCAGCCCCCCTAACTCTGGAAACACCATATATTTT. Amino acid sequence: CASSPPNSGNTIYF. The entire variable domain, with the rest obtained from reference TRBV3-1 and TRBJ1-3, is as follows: DTAVSQTPKYLVTQMGNDKSIKCEQNLGHDTMYWYKQDSKKFLKIMFSYNNKELIINETVPNRFSPKSPDKAHLNLHINSLELGDSAVYFCASSPPNSGNTIYFGEGSWLTVV.

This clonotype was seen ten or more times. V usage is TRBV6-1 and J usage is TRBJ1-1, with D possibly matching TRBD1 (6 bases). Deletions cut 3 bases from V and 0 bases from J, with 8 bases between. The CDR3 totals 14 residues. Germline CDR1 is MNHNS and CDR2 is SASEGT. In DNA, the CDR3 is TGTGCCAGCAGTGAGAGACAGGTGAACACTGAAGCTTTCTTT. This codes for CASSERQVNTEAFF.

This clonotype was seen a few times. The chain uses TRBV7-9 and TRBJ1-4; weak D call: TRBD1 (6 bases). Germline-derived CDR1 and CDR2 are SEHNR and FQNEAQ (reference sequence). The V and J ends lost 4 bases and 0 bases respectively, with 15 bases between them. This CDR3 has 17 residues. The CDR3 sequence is CASSSLTRGSTNEKLFF. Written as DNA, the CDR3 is TGTGCCAGCAGCTCGCTAACCAGGGGTTCAACTAATGAAAAACTGTTTTTT.

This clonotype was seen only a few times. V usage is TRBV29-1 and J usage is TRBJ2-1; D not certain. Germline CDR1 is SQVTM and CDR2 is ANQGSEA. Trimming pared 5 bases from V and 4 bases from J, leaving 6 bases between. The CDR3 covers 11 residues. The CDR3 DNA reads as TGCAGCGTTACAGAGTACAATGAGCAGTTCTTC. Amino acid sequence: CSVTEYNEQFF.

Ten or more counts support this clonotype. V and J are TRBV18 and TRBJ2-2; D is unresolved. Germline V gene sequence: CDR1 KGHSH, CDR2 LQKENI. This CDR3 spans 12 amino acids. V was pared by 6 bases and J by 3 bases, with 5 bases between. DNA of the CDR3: TGTGCCAGCTCTCCAGACACCGGGGAGCTGTTTTTT. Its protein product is CASSPDTGELFF.

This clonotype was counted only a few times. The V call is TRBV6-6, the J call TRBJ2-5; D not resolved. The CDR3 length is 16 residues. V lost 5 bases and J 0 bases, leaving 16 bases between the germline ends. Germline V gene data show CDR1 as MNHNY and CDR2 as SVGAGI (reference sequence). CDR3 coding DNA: TGTGCCAGCAGTGCCTATCGAGAAAGAAACCAAGAGACCCAGTACTTC. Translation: CASSAYRERNQETQYF.

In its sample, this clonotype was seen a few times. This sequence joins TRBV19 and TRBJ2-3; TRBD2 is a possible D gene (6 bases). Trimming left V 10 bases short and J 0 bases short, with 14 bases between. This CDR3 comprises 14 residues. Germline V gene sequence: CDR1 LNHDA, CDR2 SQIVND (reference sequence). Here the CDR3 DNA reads TGTGCCATTTCGACTAGGCGAAGCACAGATACGCAGTATTTT. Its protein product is CAISTRRSTDTQYF.

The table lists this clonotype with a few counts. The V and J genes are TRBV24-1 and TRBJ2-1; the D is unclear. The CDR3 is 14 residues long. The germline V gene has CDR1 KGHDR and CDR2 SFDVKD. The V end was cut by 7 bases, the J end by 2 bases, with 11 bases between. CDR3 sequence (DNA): TGTGCCACCAGCCCGGCACCGCCCTACAATGAGCAGTTCTTC. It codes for CATSPAPPYNEQFF.

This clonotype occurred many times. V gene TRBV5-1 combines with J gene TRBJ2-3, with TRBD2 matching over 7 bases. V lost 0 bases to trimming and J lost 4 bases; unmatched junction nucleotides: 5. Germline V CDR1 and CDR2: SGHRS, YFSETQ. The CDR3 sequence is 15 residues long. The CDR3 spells CASSLGGRAPDTQYF. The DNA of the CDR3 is TGCGCCAGCAGCTTGGGAGGGAGGGCCCCAGATACGCAGTATTTT.

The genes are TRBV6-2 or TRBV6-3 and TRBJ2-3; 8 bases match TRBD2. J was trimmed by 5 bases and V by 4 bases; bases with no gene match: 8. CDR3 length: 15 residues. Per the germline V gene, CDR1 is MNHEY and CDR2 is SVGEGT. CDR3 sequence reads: CASSSSGGPLDTQYF. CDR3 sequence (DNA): TGTGCCAGCAGTTCCTCGGGAGGGCCGTTAGATACGCAGTATTTT.

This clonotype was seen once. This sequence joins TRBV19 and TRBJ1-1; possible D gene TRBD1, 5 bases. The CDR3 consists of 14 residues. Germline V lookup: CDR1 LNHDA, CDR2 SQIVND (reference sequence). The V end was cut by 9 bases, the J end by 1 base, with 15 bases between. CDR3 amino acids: CASQRGRENTEAFF. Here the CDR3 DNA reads TGTGCCAGCCAGAGGGGCAGGGAGAACACTGAAGCTTTCTTT.

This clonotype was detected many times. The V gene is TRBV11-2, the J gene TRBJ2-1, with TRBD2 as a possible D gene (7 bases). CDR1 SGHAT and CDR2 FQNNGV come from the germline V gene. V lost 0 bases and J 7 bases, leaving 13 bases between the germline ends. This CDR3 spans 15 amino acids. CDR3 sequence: CASSLEGGPQNEQFF. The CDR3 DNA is TGTGCCAGCAGCTTAGAGGGGGGGCCTCAGAATGAGCAGTTCTTC.

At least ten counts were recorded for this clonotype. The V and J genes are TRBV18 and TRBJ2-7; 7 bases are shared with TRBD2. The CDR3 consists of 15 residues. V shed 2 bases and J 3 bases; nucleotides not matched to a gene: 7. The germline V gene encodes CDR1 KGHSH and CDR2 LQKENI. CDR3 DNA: TGTGCCAGCTCACCAAGCGAGGGAGGGCTCTACGAGCAGTACTTC. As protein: CASSPSEGGLYEQYF.

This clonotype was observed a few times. The CDR3 reads CASSLSQGGEGKFF. In DNA, the CDR3 is TGTGCCAGCAGCTTAAGCCAGGGGGGAGAGGGAAAGTTCTTC. The J gene is TRBJ2-1, the V gene TRBV7-9, with a possible D match to TRBD1 (7 bases). The V gene's germline CDR1 is SEHNR and CDR2 FQNEAQ (reference sequence). The CDR3 covers 14 residues. V was trimmed by 2 bases and J by 14 bases, leaving 19 bases between them.

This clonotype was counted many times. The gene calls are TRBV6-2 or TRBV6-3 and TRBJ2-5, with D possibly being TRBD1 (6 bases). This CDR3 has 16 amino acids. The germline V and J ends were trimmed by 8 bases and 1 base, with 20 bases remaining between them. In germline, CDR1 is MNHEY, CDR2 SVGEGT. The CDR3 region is CASGTGQQMSQETQYF. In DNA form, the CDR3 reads TGTGCCAGCGGAACTGGACAGCAGATGTCCCAAGAGACCCAGTACTTC.

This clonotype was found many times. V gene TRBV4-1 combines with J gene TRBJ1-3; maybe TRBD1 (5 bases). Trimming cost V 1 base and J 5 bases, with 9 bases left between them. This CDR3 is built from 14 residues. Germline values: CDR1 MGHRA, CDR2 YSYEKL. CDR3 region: CASSQGGGRNTIYF. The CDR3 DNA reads TGCGCCAGCAGCCAAGGGGGCGGGAGAAACACCATATATTTT.

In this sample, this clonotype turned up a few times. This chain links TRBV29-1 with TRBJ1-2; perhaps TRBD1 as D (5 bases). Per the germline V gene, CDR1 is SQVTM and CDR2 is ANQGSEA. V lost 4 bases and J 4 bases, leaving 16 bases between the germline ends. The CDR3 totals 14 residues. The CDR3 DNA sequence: TGCAGCGTTGGGGGGACCACAACTGGCTATGGCTACACCTTC. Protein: CSVGGTTTGYGYTF.

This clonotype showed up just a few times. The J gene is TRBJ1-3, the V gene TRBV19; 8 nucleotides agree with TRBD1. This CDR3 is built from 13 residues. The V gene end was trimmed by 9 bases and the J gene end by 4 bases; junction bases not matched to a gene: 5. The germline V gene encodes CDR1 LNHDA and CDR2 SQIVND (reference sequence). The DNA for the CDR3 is TGTGCCAGCGGACAGGGCGGCGGAAACACCATATATTTT. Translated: CASGQGGGNTIYF.

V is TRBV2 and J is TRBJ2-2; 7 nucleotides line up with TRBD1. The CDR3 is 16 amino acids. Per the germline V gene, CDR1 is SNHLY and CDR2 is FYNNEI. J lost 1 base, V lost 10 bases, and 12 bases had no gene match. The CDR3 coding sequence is TGTGCCACCTTACCGAAGGACAGGAGGAACACCGGGGAGCTGTTTTTT. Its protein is CATLPKDRRNTGELFF. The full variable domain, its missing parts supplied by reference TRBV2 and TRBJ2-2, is EPEVTQTPSHQVTQMGQEVILRCVPISNHLYFYWYRQILGQKVEFLVSFYNNEISEKSEIFDDQFSVERPDGSNFTLKIRSTKLEDSAMYFCATLPKDRRNTGELFFGEGSRLTVL.

DNA for the CDR3: TGTGCCAGCAGCGGACAGGGGATCGAGACCCAGTACTTC. It translates to CASSGQGIETQYF. The chain combines TRBV12-3 or TRBV12-4 with TRBJ2-5, with 9 bases that match TRBD1. There are 13 residues in the CDR3. J was trimmed by 5 bases and V by 6 bases; bases with no gene match: 4.